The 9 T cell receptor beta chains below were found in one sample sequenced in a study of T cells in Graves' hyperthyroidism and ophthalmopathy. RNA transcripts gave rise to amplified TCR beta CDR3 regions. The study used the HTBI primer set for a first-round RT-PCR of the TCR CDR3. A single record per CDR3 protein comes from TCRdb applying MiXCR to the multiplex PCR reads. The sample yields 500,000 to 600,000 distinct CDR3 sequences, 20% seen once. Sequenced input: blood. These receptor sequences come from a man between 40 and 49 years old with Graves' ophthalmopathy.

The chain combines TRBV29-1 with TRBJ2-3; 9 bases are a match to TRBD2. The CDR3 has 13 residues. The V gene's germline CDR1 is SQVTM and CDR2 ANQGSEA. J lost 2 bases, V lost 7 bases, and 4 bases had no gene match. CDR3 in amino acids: CSGLADFTDTQYF. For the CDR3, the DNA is TGCAGCGGACTAGCGGACTTCACAGATACGCAGTATTTT.

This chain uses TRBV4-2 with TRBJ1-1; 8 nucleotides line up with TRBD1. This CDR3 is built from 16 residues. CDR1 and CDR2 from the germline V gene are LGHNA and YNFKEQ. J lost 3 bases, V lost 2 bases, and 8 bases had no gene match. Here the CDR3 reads CASSQSGGGFYTEAFF. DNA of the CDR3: TGTGCCAGCAGCCAATCAGGGGGCGGCTTCTACACTGAAGCTTTCTTT.

In nucleotides, the CDR3 is TGTGCCAGCAGCTCGACAGTTCACCCACTAGCCAAAAACATTCAGTACTTC. Amino acid sequence: CASSSTVHPLAKNIQYF. This sequence joins TRBV7-9 and TRBJ2-4; tentatively, D is TRBD1 (5 bases). Germline lookup yields CDR1 SEHNR and CDR2 FQNEAQ (reference sequence). V dropped 4 bases and J dropped 0 bases, with 16 bases sitting between them. The CDR3 runs 17 residues.

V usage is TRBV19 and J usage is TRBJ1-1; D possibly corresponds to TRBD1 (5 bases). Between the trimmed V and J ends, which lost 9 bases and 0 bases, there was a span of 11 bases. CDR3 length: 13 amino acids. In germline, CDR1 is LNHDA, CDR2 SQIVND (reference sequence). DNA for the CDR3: TGTGCCAGCTGGGGGGTAGTGAACACTGAAGCTTTCTTT. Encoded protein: CASWGVVNTEAFF.

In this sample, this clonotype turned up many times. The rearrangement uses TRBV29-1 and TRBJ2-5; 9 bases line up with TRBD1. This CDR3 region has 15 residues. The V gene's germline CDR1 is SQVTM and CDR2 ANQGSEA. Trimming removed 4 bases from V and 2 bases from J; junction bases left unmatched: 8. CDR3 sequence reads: CSVATGGGEQETQYF. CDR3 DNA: TGCAGCGTTGCTACAGGGGGCGGGGAGCAAGAGACCCAGTACTTC.

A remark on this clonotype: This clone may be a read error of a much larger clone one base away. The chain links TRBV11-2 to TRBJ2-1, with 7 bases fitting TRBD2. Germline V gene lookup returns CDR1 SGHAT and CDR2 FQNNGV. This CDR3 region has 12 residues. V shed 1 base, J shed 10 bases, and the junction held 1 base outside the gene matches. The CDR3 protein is CASSLAAGEQFF. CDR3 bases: TGTGCCAGCAGCTTAGCAGCGGGAGAGCAGTTCTTC. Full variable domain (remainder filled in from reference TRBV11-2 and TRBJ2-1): EAGVAQSPRYKIIEKRQSVAFWCNPISGHATLYWYQQILGQGPKLLIQFQNNGVVDDSQLPKDRFSAERLKGVDSTLKIQPAKLEDSAVYLCASSLAAGEQFFGPGTRLTVL.

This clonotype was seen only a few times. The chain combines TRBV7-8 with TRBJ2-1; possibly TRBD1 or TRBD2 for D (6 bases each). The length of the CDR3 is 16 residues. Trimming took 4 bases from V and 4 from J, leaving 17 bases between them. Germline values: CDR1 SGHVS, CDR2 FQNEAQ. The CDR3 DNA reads TGTGCCAGCAGCTACCGTATGGGGGGCCCATACAATGAGCAGTTCTTC. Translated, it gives CASSYRMGGPYNEQFF.

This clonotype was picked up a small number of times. CDR3 protein: CASSMEWTPQETQYF. DNA for the CDR3: TGTGCCAGTAGTATGGAATGGACACCCCAAGAGACCCAGTACTTC. V is TRBV19 and J is TRBJ2-5, with a tentative D call TRBD1 (5 bases). Trimming shortened V by 3 bases and J by 1 base, and 12 bases separated the two germline ends. Germline CDR1 LNHDA, CDR2 SQIVND (reference sequence). CDR3 length equals 15 residues.

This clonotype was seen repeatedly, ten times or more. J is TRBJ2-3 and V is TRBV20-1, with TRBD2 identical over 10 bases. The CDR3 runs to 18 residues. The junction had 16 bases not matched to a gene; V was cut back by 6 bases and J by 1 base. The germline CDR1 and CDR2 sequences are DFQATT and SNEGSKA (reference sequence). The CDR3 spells CSALPASGGGLGTDTQYF. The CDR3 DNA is TGCAGTGCCCTGCCGGCCAGCGGGGGGGGTCTGGGCACAGATACGCAGTATTTT.